The T cell receptor (beta chain) under discussion was sequenced for a study of T-cell memory formation after mild COVID-19 listed by TCRdb under 2021. Turning to the overall study: TCR sequence clusters from the two donors were largely donor specific. T-cell clones expanding and contracting after mild COVID-19 in two donors were tracked by longitudinal TCRalpha and TCRbeta repertoire sequencing. Two young, previously healthy adult volunteers, one female and one male, were included in the cohort. Findings and caveats that apply to the study as a whole: The study included only a couple of mild cases, and larger cohorts that include severe cases with pre-infection samples were judged to be necessary. Some responding clones were detected in pre-infection memory, which suggested that pre-existing cross-reactive memory T cells had joined the SARS-CoV-2 response. SARS-CoV-2 specificity of the second-wave clones peaking on day 37 was not confirmed. Balanced CD4/CD8 phenotypes were observed for clones contracting from day 15 to 85, whereas a bias towards CD4+ was observed for a second wave of clones expanding from day 15 to 37. Contracting CD4+ clones were located mainly in the CM and EM memory subsets, whereas CD8+ clones were found to be enriched in EMRA.

A word on this clonotype: Its specific antigen is unknown. Qualities for individual bases were not recorded, and no much larger clone is one base off.

CDR3 length: 13 amino acids, cysteine to phenylalanine. Only the CDR3 portion is preserved as DNA: 39 bases, with reading frame beginning at the first base. CDR1 and CDR2 (MGHDK, SYGVNS) derive from the germline V gene. V gives up 8 bases and J gives up 1 base, and the segment between their germline ends measures 11 bases. Ficoll-Paque density gradient centrifugation was used to isolate PBMCs. These reads were obtained on an Illumina NovaSeq 6000. cDNA libraries for TCRalpha and TCRbeta were prepared by 5'RACE using constant-segment primers, with sample barcodes and unique molecular identifiers added. RNA was extracted from every sample with Trizol reagent. Library amplification was performed in two PCR steps, and a second sample barcode and Illumina TruSeq adapters were introduced in the second step. Sequencing of libraries was performed on an Illumina NovaSeq with 2 x 150 bp paired-end reads. Per the authors' processing: Demultiplexing of reads and collapsing into UMI-guided consensus sequences were performed with migec v1.2.7. With mixcr v2.1.11, UMI consensuses were aligned to TRA and TRB V and J templates and assembled into clonotypes. Clonotypes were classified as expanded or contracted when called significant by both edgeR and NoisET, with noise models trained on biological replicates. edgeR calls used a false discovery rate-adjusted p below 0.01 and a log2 fold-change threshold of 1. PCA with hierarchical clustering of max-normalized trajectories of the 1000 most abundant clonotypes was used as exploratory dynamics analysis. Separately sequenced CD4+ and CD8+ repertoires were used to assign the CD4 or CD8 phenotype of responding clones. The public reads were reprocessed in TCRdb via fastp at Q25 and MiXCR, keeping in-frame beta chains. Records with the same CDR3 protein are collapsed into one entry carrying the most frequent genes and DNA. The authors' filters were not applied to this entry. This sample is represented by a few hundred thousand distinct CDR3 sequences; 16% of them were singletons. Around a fifth of the sample is held by the ten biggest clonotypes.

Sequenced material: PBMCs or a T cell subset sorted from them (not recorded which). The receptor chain draws on TRBV25-1 and TRBJ1-1; matching of 6 bases hints at TRBD1 as the D gene. The clonotype originates from a man aged 18 to 29 who had mild COVID-19 (a few samples of this study predate the infection). The sample titles of this study are shuffled in the database, so cell type and time point are left out; the donor was told from shared clones. The DNA sequence is TGTGCCAGCGGACAACAGGGGAACACTGAAGCTTTCTTT. This sequence encodes CASGQQGNTEAFF.